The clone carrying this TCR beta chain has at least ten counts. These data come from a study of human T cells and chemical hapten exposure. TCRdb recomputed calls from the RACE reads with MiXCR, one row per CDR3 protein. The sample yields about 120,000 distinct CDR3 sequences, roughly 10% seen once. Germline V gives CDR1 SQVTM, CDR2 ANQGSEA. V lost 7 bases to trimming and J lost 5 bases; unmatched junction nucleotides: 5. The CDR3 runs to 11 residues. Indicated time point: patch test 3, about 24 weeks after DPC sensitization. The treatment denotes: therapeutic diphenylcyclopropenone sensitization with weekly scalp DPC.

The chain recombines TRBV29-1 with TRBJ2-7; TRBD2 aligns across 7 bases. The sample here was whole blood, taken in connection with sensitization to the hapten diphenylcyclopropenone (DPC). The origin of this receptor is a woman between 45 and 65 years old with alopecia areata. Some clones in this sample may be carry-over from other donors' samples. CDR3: CSAFRGDEQYF. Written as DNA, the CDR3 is TGCAGCGCCTTCCGGGGGGACGAGCAGTACTTC.